The 29 T cell receptor beta chains below were found in one sample sequenced in a study of cytomegalovirus exposure and HLA in healthy donors. A multiplex PCR was run with 60 Vbeta primers and 13 Jbeta primers. Some clones are missing from TCRdb's copy, which holds only in-frame ones; the method was immunoSEQ multiplex PCR. The sample includes around 120,000 clones, 65% to 90% of them seen just once. The sequencing sample was made of PBMCs. These receptors were obtained from a man aged 18 to 35 in good health and CMV-seronegative.

The chain links TRBV7-2 to TRBJ2-3; D gene unclear. There are 13 residues in the CDR3. V lost 3 bases and J lost 3, with 7 bases in between. From germline, CDR1 is SGHTA and CDR2 FQGNSA. The CDR3 sequence is CASSFQVTDTQYF. DNA for the CDR3: TGTGCCAGCAGCTTTCAGGTAACAGATACGCAGTATTTT.

V is TRBV5-6 and J is TRBJ2-7; D gene unclear. This CDR3 has 17 amino acids. Germline V gene sequence: CDR1 SGHDT, CDR2 YYEEEE. Deletions cut 0 bases from V and 3 bases from J, with 19 bases between. In DNA form, the CDR3 reads TGTGCCAGCAGCTTGGACACGCATGACTCTATGATCTACGAGCAGTACTTC. This sequence encodes CASSLDTHDSMIYEQYF.

In this sample, this clone turned up many times. The sample carries other DNA sequences with the same CDR3. The CDR3 DNA reads as TGTGCCAGCAGTGAACTAGCGGGGGGGTACAATGAGCAGTTCTTC. Translation: CASSELAGGYNEQFF. The V call is TRBV6-1, the J call TRBJ2-1; 12 nucleotides match TRBD2. The CDR3 is 15 amino acids. V lost 2 bases to trimming and J lost 4 bases; unmatched junction nucleotides: 0. In germline, CDR1 is MNHNS, CDR2 SASEGT.

The CDR3 here is CASSLVLGGYNSPLHF. The CDR3 nucleotides are TGTGCCAGCAGCTTAGTATTAGGGGGTTATAATTCACCCCTCCACTTT. The chain combines TRBV7-6 with TRBJ1-6; weak D call: TRBD1 (6 bases). The V gene lost 1 base and the J gene lost 4 bases, with 11 bases spanning the gap. CDR1 and CDR2 (germline): SGHVS, FNYEAQ. This CDR3 has 16 residues.

J is TRBJ2-5 and V is TRBV7-9, with TRBD2 as a possible D gene (5 bases). Looked up from germline, CDR1 is SEHNR and CDR2 is FQNEAQ (reference sequence). The CDR3 consists of 11 residues. The V end lost 5 bases, the J end lost 9 bases, and 10 bases lay between the germline ends. This chain's CDR3 is CASSGTRAQYF. The DNA of the CDR3 is TGTGCCAGCAGCGGCACTAGGGCCCAGTACTTC.

The V and J genes are TRBV27 and TRBJ2-2, with a weak D call TRBD1 (6 bases). The length of the CDR3 is 14 residues. Germline CDR1 reads MNHEY; CDR2 reads SMNVEV (reference sequence). Trimming took off 7 bases at V and 6 bases at J, with 15 bases between the two ends. The CDR3, as DNA: TGTGCCAGCACCTACAGGGAGAGGTCCGGGGAGCTGTTTTTT. Translating it yields CASTYRERSGELFF.

V gene TRBV28 combines with J gene TRBJ1-1; unclear D gene. Looked up from germline, CDR1 is MDHEN and CDR2 is SYDVKM. The CDR3 totals 15 residues. V lost 5 bases and J 2 bases, leaving 15 bases between the germline ends. The CDR3 coding sequence is TGTGCCAGCAGTGTACGGGGTGGTTTTAACACTGAAGCTTTCTTT. Translating it yields CASSVRGGFNTEAFF.

J is TRBJ2-3 and V is TRBV2; a possible D gene is TRBD1 (7 bases). This CDR3 contains 14 residues. V was cut by 10 bases and J by 0 bases, with 14 bases left in between. Germline CDR1 is SNHLY and CDR2 is FYNNEI. The CDR3 sequence is CATKTGTSTDTQYF. DNA for the CDR3: TGTGCCACCAAGACAGGGACTAGCACAGATACGCAGTATTTT.

The rearrangement links TRBV2 to TRBJ1-1, with D possibly matching TRBD1 (6 bases). V lost 2 bases and J 6 bases, leaving 16 bases between the germline ends. In germline, CDR1 is SNHLY, CDR2 FYNNEI. The CDR3 runs 15 residues. CDR3 DNA sequence: TGTGCCAGCAGTGAATCCTCCGCGGACAGAGCTGAAGCTTTCTTT. It encodes CASSESSADRAEAFF. Full variable domain (outside the CDR3, taken from reference TRBV2 and TRBJ1-1): EPEVTQTPSHQVTQMGQEVILRCVPISNHLYFYWYRQILGQKVEFLVSFYNNEISEKSEIFDDQFSVERPDGSNFTLKIRSTKLEDSAMYFCASSESSADRAEAFFGQGTRLTVV.

The chain joins TRBV4-2 to TRBJ1-2; a weak D match, TRBD1 (5 bases). Germline CDR1 LGHNA, CDR2 YNFKEQ. V was clipped by 4 bases and J by 4 bases, with 19 bases between them. The CDR3 runs 16 residues. Written as DNA, the CDR3 is TGTGCCAGCAGCCGGCCGGTGGGGCACGGATCCTATGGCTACACCTTC. Protein sequence: CASSRPVGHGSYGYTF.

The V call is TRBV19, the J call TRBJ1-6; D call uncertain. There are 19 residues in the CDR3. V dropped 3 bases and J dropped 0 bases, with 18 bases sitting between them. CDR1 and CDR2 from the germline V gene are LNHDA and SQIVND (reference sequence). This CDR3 is CASSIATRVVSSYNSPLHF. CDR3 coding DNA: TGTGCCAGTAGTATCGCTACGAGGGTGGTAAGCTCCTATAATTCACCCCTCCACTTT.

The chain recombines TRBV5-1 with TRBJ2-7; no firm D call. The CDR3 loop spans 15 amino acids. CDR1 SGHRS and CDR2 YFSETQ come from the germline V gene. V lost 2 bases, J lost 0 bases, and 12 bases lay in between. The CDR3 sequence is CASSFSATSSYEQYF. The CDR3 region has the DNA TGCGCCAGCAGCTTCAGCGCTACCAGCTCCTACGAGCAGTACTTC. Variable domain in full (rest from reference TRBV5-1 and TRBJ2-7): KAGVTQTPRYLIKTRGQQVTLSCSPISGHRSVSWYQQTPGQGLQFLFEYFSETQRNKGNFPGRFSGRQFSNSRSEMNVSTLELGDSALYLCASSFSATSSYEQYFGPGTRLTVT.

V gene TRBV25-1 combines with J gene TRBJ1-4; a possible D gene is TRBD1 (5 bases). The germline V and J ends were trimmed by 0 bases and 4 bases, with 9 bases remaining between them. CDR3 size: 15 residues. The germline gives CDR1 MGHDK, CDR2 SYGVNS. The CDR3 is CASSEYRGDNEKLFF. The CDR3 nucleotides read TGTGCCAGCAGTGAATATCGGGGGGATAATGAAAAACTGTTTTTT.

The chain is built from TRBV4-2 and TRBJ1-5; no clear D. Looked up from germline, CDR1 is LGHNA and CDR2 is YNFKEQ. The ends were cut back, 3 bases at V and 9 bases at J, with 12 bases in the middle. The CDR3 is 13 residues long. The CDR3 DNA follows: TGTGCCAGCAGCCACGGCGGCGGCGGGCCCCAGCATTTT. Translating it yields CASSHGGGGPQHF.

This chain joins TRBV6-5 and TRBJ1-2; D is uncertain. Trimming stripped 7 bases from V and 4 bases from J, with 16 bases between. The CDR3 runs 14 residues. CDR1 and CDR2 from the germline V gene are MNHEY and SVGAGI. The CDR3 nucleotides are TGTGCCAGCACTCAAGCACCCCGGGGCTATGGCTACACCTTC. It encodes CASTQAPRGYGYTF.

The rearrangement links TRBV4-3 to TRBJ1-1; D gene ambiguous. This CDR3 has 14 residues. Trimming pared 1 base from V and 10 bases from J, leaving 16 bases between. Germline CDR1 and CDR2: LGHNA and YSLEER. The CDR3 loop reads CASSQVRGLEGAFF. The CDR3 DNA follows: TGCGCCAGCAGCCAAGTCCGGGGATTAGAGGGAGCTTTCTTT.

V and J are TRBV14 and TRBJ1-1, with unresolved D. This CDR3 has 14 amino acids. Germline V lookup: CDR1 SGHDN, CDR2 FVKESK. Trimming pared 0 bases from V and 3 bases from J, leaving 8 bases between. The CDR3: CASSQDRVYTEAFF. DNA of the CDR3: TGTGCCAGCAGCCAAGATCGGGTTTACACTGAAGCTTTCTTT.

This chain joins TRBV4-3 and TRBJ2-7; possible D gene TRBD1, 5 bases. Deletions cut 0 bases from V and 2 bases from J, with 11 bases between. The CDR3 contains 15 residues. Germline CDR1 reads LGHNA; CDR2 reads YSLEER. CDR3 sequence reads: CASSQDNGQAYEQYF. In DNA, the CDR3 is TGCGCCAGCAGCCAAGATAATGGACAAGCCTACGAGCAGTACTTC.

This chain joins TRBV6-5 and TRBJ2-5, with unresolved D. The CDR3 extends over 15 amino acids. The V gene lost 2 bases and the J gene lost 3 bases, with 13 bases spanning the gap. Germline V lookup: CDR1 MNHEY, CDR2 SVGAGI. CDR3: CASSYLSRVKETQYF. As DNA, the CDR3 is TGTGCCAGCAGTTACCTGTCCCGAGTTAAAGAGACCCAGTACTTC.

This clone has more than one count but fewer than ten. The DNA of the CDR3 is TGTGCCAGCAGTTTTCGTCGCCCCGCGAATGACGACCGGGGGGCTTTCTTT. This encodes CASSFRRPANDDRGAFF. The chain employs TRBV27 and TRBJ1-1, with TRBD1 as a possible D gene (5 bases). Trimming shortened V by 3 bases and J by 11 bases, and 28 bases separated the two germline ends. CDR1 and CDR2 from the germline V gene are MNHEY and SMNVEV (reference sequence). The CDR3 contains 17 residues.

The count of this clone is one. V gene TRBV7-2 combines with J gene TRBJ1-4, with a weak D call TRBD1 (6 bases). Trimming took off 5 bases at V and 7 bases at J, with 17 bases between the two ends. CDR3 length: 15 residues. CDR1 is SGHTA and CDR2 is FQGNSA in the germline V gene. CDR3 residues: CASSPQTGYGEKLFF. CDR3 in DNA: TGTGCCAGCAGCCCCCAAACAGGGTACGGTGAAAAACTGTTTTTT.

The rearrangement links TRBV4-3 to TRBJ1-4; TRBD1 is a possible D gene (5 bases). Trimming removed 0 bases at V and 4 bases at J, with 9 bases between. This CDR3 spans 15 amino acids. Germline V gene lookup returns CDR1 LGHNA and CDR2 YSLEER. CDR3 bases: TGCGCCAGCAGCCAAGAAGGGGCGCTTAATGAAAAACTGTTTTTT. Translation gives CASSQEGALNEKLFF.

The gene calls are TRBV27 and TRBJ2-7, with a possible D match to TRBD2 (5 bases). There are 14 residues in the CDR3. CDR1 and CDR2 (germline): MNHEY, SMNVEV (reference sequence). Trimming pared 4 bases from V and 6 bases from J, leaving 16 bases between. The CDR3 reads CASSSRRELTEQYF. The CDR3 DNA follows: TGTGCCAGCAGTTCTCGACGGGAACTAACCGAGCAGTACTTC.

The V and J genes are TRBV27 and TRBJ2-7, with TRBD1 identical over 8 bases. The CDR3 sequence is 14 residues long. CDR1 is MNHEY and CDR2 is SMNVEV in the germline V gene (reference sequence). V lost 5 bases to trimming and J lost 1 base; unmatched junction nucleotides: 4. The CDR3 DNA follows: TGTGCCAGCAGTCAGGACAGGGCGTCCTACGAGCAGTACTTC. Translation gives CASSQDRASYEQYF.

The V gene is TRBV27, the J gene TRBJ1-2; the match to TRBD1 covers 9 bases. Germline V gene data show CDR1 as MNHEY and CDR2 as SMNVEV (reference sequence). The CDR3 spans 13 residues. With 6 bases clipped from V and 2 bases from J, the junction kept 1 base outside the gene matches. The CDR3: CASRGTGNYGYTF. In DNA form, the CDR3 reads TGTGCCAGCAGGGGGACAGGGAACTATGGCTACACCTTC.

The chain recombines TRBV5-1 with TRBJ2-3; TRBD2 matches at 10 bases. CDR1 and CDR2 from the germline V gene are SGHRS and YFSETQ. The trim removed 2 bases at V and 3 bases at J, leaving 12 bases unmatched. This CDR3 spans 18 amino acids. Here the CDR3 reads CASSFTRASGGPTDTQYF. The CDR3 DNA is TGCGCCAGCAGCTTTACTAGGGCTAGCGGGGGTCCAACAGATACGCAGTATTTT.

This chain connects TRBV5-6 to TRBJ2-5, with D perhaps TRBD2 (6 bases). Germline V CDR1 and CDR2: SGHDT, YYEEEE. The ends were cut back, 1 base at V and 0 bases at J, with 19 bases in the middle. There are 18 residues in the CDR3. CDR3 DNA sequence: TGTGCCAGCAGCTTGTTCGGGGCCGAGCGGGCGAACCAAGAGACCCAGTACTTC. Translation: CASSLFGAERANQETQYF.

This clone appeared a few times. V is TRBV6-5 and J is TRBJ1-1, with 8 bases fitting TRBD1. Germline loops: CDR1 MNHEY, CDR2 SVGAGI. The CDR3 is 15 residues long. V trimming: 6 bases; J trimming: 4 bases; junction bases outside the gene matches: 10. The CDR3 reads CASSHGQGRFTEAFF. The CDR3 DNA sequence: TGTGCCAGCAGCCATGGACAGGGTCGGTTCACTGAAGCTTTCTTT.

The V call is TRBV4-3, the J call TRBJ1-5, with TRBD1 matching over 7 bases. Germline trimming cut 1 base from V and 4 bases from J; bases unmatched to any gene: 4. Germline-derived CDR1 and CDR2 are LGHNA and YSLEER. This CDR3 region has 15 residues. The DNA of the CDR3 is TGCGCCAGCAGCCAAGGGACAGGTCAAAATCAGCCCCAGCATTTT. It specifies CASSQGTGQNQPQHF.